Described below is a single T cell receptor (beta chain) sequence and its context. Antigen unknown. As it was prepared, the TCRbeta library received unique molecular identifiers. TCRdb called the PCR reads again in MiXCR, with one record for every CDR3 protein. The sample shows about 420,000 distinct CDR3 sequences, 15% to 20% of them seen only once. This sample stems from a study of T-cell reconstitution after alpha-beta-depleted transplantation in children. General study results and limits: It was reported that alpha-beta T cells came from several hundred expanded graft clones (about two months after transplant).

The ends were cut back, 2 bases at V and 1 base at J, with 10 bases in the middle. The CDR3 length is 14 residues. Germline values: CDR1 SGHDT, CDR2 YYEEEE. V usage is TRBV5-6 and J usage is TRBJ2-7; maybe TRBD1 (6 bases). The specimen was PBMCs, mostly from graft donor cells, collected 360 days after TCRalphabeta/CD19-depleted stem cell transplant. This clonotype was obtained from a boy under three years old who had a stem cell transplant for Wiskott-Aldrich syndrome, so the T cells may come from the graft donor. The CDR3 DNA reads TGTGCCAGCAGCTTCCCGACAGGATCCTACGAGCAGTACTTC. This gives the protein CASSFPTGSYEQYF.